This T cell receptor (beta chain) was captured in a study of Tregs in tolerant kidney transplant recipients (dated by TCRdb to between 2019 and 2020). At the level of the whole study: TCRbeta sequencing was used in the study to identify donor-specific regulatory T cells before combined kidney and bone marrow transplantation, and the identified cells were then tracked after transplant.

The full study reports these points: Expanding Tregs with activated donor B cells appeared to identify the most biologically relevant and donor-specific TCRbeta repertoire. Because the PCR primers were changed over time for some patients, nucleotide-level comparison could not be performed across the samples from those patients. Although technical replication error seemed to be minimal, the question of biological reproducibility was not addressed directly. In tolerant patients, the expansion of donor-specific Tregs was greater than global Treg expansion, suggesting that the expansion was antigen-driven rather than nonspecific. Because only a small number of patients were included, the study had limitations, and the results will need to be validated in larger populations as well as under other immunosuppression protocols.

A remark on this clone: The antigen this receptor binds is unknown. No base quality information exists; no much larger clone differs at one position.

The cysteine opens and the phenylalanine closes a CDR3 of 15 amino acids. Only CDR3 DNA is held: 45 bases, read in frame from base 1. CDR1 and CDR2, looked up from the germline V gene, are SGHVS and FQNEAQ. V loses 5 bases at its end and J loses 1 base; junction bases beyond the gene matches: 5. For TCRbeta CDR3 sequencing, genomic DNA was extracted from sorted cells using the QIAGEN DNeasy Blood and Tissue Kit. High-throughput TCRbeta CDR3 sequencing was carried out commercially through immunoSEQ, with PCR amplification with bias correction and internal controls included. Concerning the study's data processing: Unique productive TCRbeta sequences were defined by CDR3 nucleotide sequence when primers matched and otherwise by CDR3 amino acid sequence together with Vbeta and Jbeta genes. To correct for sorting error, sequences found in more than one sorted population at a frequency ratio of 2:1 or less were discarded, and the remaining shared sequences were assigned to the population with the higher frequency. Sequences were defined as donor-reactive when expanded at least 5-fold in CFSE-low cells versus unstimulated cells and present at a frequency of at least 0.01% in CFSE-low cells. Jensen-Shannon divergence, calculated on the top 100 TCRbeta sequences ranked by frequency, was used to quantify repertoire divergence. For samples with multiple sequencing runs, sorting error was corrected in each run separately before the runs were combined. Here the immuneACCESS table is served through TCRdb, limited to in-frame sequences with V and J called. Missing clones are a known gap in these copies; in checked studies unresolved V genes cover under half, and the rest lacks a known reason. The D gene and trimming were derived from the DNA, and the V and J assignments and clone size from that table. The sample yields some 56,000 clones; 91% were counted once. Roughly 15% of the sample is in the top ten clones.

Transplants used related donors with nonmyeloablative bone marrow transplantation; mixed chimerism was transient in the human trials. Thawed PBMCs were FACS-sorted into unstimulated Tregs (CD4+CD25+CD127-), CD4+ non-Tregs (CD4+CD25-), CD4 cells and CD8 cells. The patients were several recipients of combined kidney and bone marrow transplants from the ITN036ST trial, and samples were available only from these trial subjects. Healthy control blood was processed to PBMCs with a Ficoll density gradient and then cryopreserved, whereas patient PBMCs were collected both before and after transplant. This receptor was identified in a human patient who received a combined kidney and bone marrow transplant. Some T cells may originate with the graft donor following a transplant. Sequencing was performed on CD8+ T cells from blood (PBMCs), taken 24 months after the transplant. This chain joins TRBV7-8 to TRBJ2-5, with TRBD1 identical over 9 junction bases. CDR3 protein: CASSQPTGGQETQYF. The base sequence is TGTGCCAGCAGCCAACCGACAGGGGGCCAAGAGACCCAGTACTTC.